These 11 T cell receptor beta chains originate from one sample sequenced in a study of T cell responses to AZD1222 COVID-19 vaccine. Assay used: immunoSEQ multiplex PCR; TCRdb lists only in-frame clones, some missing. The sample has roughly 97,000 clones, approximately 86% seen once. Specimen: peripheral blood, collected 28 days after the second dose of the MenACWY control vaccine. The receptors were gathered from an adult who received the MenACWY meningococcal vaccine as a control.

The chain has TRBV19 and TRBJ2-7; tentatively, D is TRBD2 (6 bases). Germline CDR1 and CDR2: LNHDA and SQIVND (reference sequence). V lost 6 bases and J 4 bases, leaving 16 bases between the germline ends. CDR3 size: 14 residues. The DNA for the CDR3 is TGTGCCAGTAGCCCTATCGACGGGGGTTACGAGCAGTACTTC. Translating it yields CASSPIDGGYEQYF.

The chain links TRBV6-2 or TRBV6-3 to TRBJ1-2; D not resolved. This CDR3 has 13 amino acids. Germline CDR1 and CDR2: MNHEY and SVGEGT. Trimming left V 3 bases short and J 0 bases short, with 5 bases between. The chain's CDR3 is CASSYKTNYGYTF. CDR3 nucleotides: TGTGCCAGCAGTTATAAGACTAACTATGGCTACACCTTC.

This clone was counted only a few times. The CDR3 protein is CASSYGRAPSGNTIYF. The DNA of the CDR3 is TGTGCCAGCAGTTACGGGAGAGCACCCTCTGGAAACACCATATATTTT. This chain connects TRBV6-2 or TRBV6-3 to TRBJ1-3; no definite D call. The V gene's germline CDR1 is MNHEY and CDR2 SVGEGT. The CDR3 is 16 amino acids. V lost 2 bases and J 0 bases, leaving 11 bases between the germline ends.

V gene TRBV7-3 combines with J gene TRBJ2-3; TRBD2 agrees at 8 bases. Germline CDR1 reads SGHTA; CDR2 reads FQGTGA. This CDR3 spans 16 amino acids. Trimming took 5 bases from V and 4 from J; bases not matched to a gene: 11. The CDR3 DNA sequence: TGTGCCAGCAGCCCAGTAGCGGGGTGGCAACCAGATACGCAGTATTTT. Translating gives CASSPVAGWQPDTQYF.

V gene TRBV7-3 combines with J gene TRBJ1-5; D perhaps matches TRBD1 (5 bases). This CDR3 has 16 amino acids. Trimming pared 4 bases from V and 6 bases from J, leaving 19 bases between. The germline V gene has CDR1 SGHTA and CDR2 FQGTGA. CDR3 region: CASSSPAVAGPQPQHF. CDR3 DNA: TGTGCCAGCAGCTCCCCCGCCGTGGCGGGACCTCAGCCCCAGCATTTT.

This clone was recorded a few times. This rearrangement joins TRBV28 to TRBJ1-1; D is unclear. The CDR3 runs 15 residues. The germline V gene encodes CDR1 MDHEN and CDR2 SYDVKM. The V and J ends lost 6 bases and 1 base respectively, with 15 bases between them. The CDR3 sequence is CASRLGRTANTEAFF. DNA for the CDR3: TGTGCCAGCAGACTTGGGCGGACGGCGAACACTGAAGCTTTCTTT.

This rearrangement joins TRBV7-9 to TRBJ2-1; the match to TRBD2 covers 9 bases. Germline V gives CDR1 SEHNR, CDR2 FQNEAQ (reference sequence). With 8 bases clipped from V and 9 bases from J, the junction kept 14 bases outside the gene matches. CDR3 size: 15 residues. In DNA form, the CDR3 reads TGTGCCAGCTCCCCCCGCGGGGGGGGAAGCGTTGAGCAGTTCTTC. Translating gives CASSPRGGGSVEQFF.

This chain connects TRBV5-4 to TRBJ2-5; 7 bases are shared with TRBD2. This CDR3 comprises 16 residues. Germline trimming cut 4 bases from V and 5 bases from J; bases unmatched to any gene: 14. Germline V lookup: CDR1 SGHNT, CDR2 YYREEE (reference sequence). The DNA for the CDR3 is TGTGCCAGCAGCCCAGCCCGTCTGGCGGGGGTCGAGACCCAGTACTTC. Translating it yields CASSPARLAGVETQYF.

This chain links TRBV27 with TRBJ1-1, with D tentatively TRBD1 (5 bases). Germline V gives CDR1 MNHEY, CDR2 SMNVEV (reference sequence). The V gene lost 4 bases and the J gene lost 1 base, with 13 bases spanning the gap. The CDR3 loop spans 15 amino acids. The CDR3 protein is CASSWGGRENTEAFF. In nucleotides, the CDR3 is TGTGCCAGCAGTTGGGGGGGTAGGGAGAACACTGAAGCTTTCTTT.

This clone was seen more than once but under ten times. The chain links TRBV7-6 to TRBJ1-6; the match to TRBD1 covers 7 bases. Germline V CDR1 and CDR2: SGHVS, FNYEAQ. The CDR3 extends over 16 amino acids. Trimming took 3 bases from V and 6 from J; bases not matched to a gene: 8. The CDR3 loop reads CASSLGNRGSNSPLHF. CDR3 in DNA: TGTGCCAGCAGCTTGGGAAACAGGGGTTCTAATTCACCCCTCCACTTT.

V is TRBV4-3 and J is TRBJ1-6; D is ambiguous. V dropped 5 bases and J dropped 2 bases, with 10 bases sitting between them. The germline gives CDR1 LGHNA, CDR2 YSLEER. This CDR3 comprises 15 residues. As DNA, the CDR3 is TGCGCCAGCAGCTCTAGGTTCGCCTATAATTCACCCCTCCACTTT. Translated, it gives CASSSRFAYNSPLHF.